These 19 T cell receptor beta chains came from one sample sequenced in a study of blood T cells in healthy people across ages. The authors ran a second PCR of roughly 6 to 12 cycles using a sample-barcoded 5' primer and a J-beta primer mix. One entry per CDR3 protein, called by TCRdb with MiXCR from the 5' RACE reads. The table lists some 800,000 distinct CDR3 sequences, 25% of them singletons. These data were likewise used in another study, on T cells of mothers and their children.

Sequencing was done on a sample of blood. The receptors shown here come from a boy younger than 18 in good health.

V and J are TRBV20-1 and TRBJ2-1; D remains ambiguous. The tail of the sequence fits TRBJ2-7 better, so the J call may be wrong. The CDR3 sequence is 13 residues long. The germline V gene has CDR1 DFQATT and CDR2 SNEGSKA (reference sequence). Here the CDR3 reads CSAAPRPGYEQYF. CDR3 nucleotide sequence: TGCAGTGCCGCCCCCCGGCCTGGCTACGAGCAGTACTTC.

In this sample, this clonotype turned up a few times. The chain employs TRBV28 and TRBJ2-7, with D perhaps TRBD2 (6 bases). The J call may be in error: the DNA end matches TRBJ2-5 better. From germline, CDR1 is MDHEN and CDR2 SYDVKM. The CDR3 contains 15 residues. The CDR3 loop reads CASSLLLASKETQYF. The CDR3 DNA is TGTGCCAGCAGTTTACTCCTAGCGTCCAAAGAGACCCAGTACTTC.

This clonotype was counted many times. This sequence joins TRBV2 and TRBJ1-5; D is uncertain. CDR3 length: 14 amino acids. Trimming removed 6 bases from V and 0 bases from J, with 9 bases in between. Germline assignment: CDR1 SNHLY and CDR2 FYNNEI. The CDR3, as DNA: TGTGCCAGCAGAACGGGCCTTAGCAATCAGCCCCAGCATTTT. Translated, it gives CASRTGLSNQPQHF.

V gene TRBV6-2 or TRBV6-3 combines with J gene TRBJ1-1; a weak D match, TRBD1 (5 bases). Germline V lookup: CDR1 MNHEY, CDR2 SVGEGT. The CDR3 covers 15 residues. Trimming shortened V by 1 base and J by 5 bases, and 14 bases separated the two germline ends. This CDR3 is CASSYFPGRETEAFF. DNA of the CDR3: TGTGCCAGCAGTTACTTCCCAGGGCGGGAAACTGAAGCTTTCTTT.

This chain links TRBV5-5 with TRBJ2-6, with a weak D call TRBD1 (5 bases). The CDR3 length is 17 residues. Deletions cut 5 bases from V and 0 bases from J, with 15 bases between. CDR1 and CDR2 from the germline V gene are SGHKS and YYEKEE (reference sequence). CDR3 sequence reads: CASRPRDSSSGANVLTF. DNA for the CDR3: TGTGCCAGCAGACCGCGCGACAGCTCCTCTGGGGCCAACGTCCTGACTTTC.

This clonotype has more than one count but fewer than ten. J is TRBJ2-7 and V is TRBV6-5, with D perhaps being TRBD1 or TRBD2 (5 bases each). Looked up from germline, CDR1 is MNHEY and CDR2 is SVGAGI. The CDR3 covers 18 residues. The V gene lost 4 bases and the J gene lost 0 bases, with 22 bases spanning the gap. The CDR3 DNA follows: TGTGCCAGCAGTTCAATCCCCCCGGGGCAGCAGTTCTCCTACGAGCAGTACTTC. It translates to CASSSIPPGQQFSYEQYF.

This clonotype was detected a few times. As DNA, the CDR3 is TGTGCCTGGAGTGTCGACAGGGGCTACGAGCAGTACTTC. Its protein product is CAWSVDRGYEQYF. The rearrangement joins TRBV30 to TRBJ2-7, with 8 bases fitting TRBD1. Germline assignment: CDR1 GTSNPN and CDR2 SVGIG (reference sequence). The length of the CDR3 is 13 residues. The ends lost 0 bases at V and 3 bases at J; junction bases unmatched: 1.

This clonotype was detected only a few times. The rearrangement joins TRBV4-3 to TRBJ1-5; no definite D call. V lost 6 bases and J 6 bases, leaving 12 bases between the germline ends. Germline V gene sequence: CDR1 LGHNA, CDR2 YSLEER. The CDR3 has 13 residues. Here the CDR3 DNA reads TGCGCCAGCAGTCCTTCGTTTGGTCAGCCCCAGCATTTT. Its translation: CASSPSFGQPQHF.

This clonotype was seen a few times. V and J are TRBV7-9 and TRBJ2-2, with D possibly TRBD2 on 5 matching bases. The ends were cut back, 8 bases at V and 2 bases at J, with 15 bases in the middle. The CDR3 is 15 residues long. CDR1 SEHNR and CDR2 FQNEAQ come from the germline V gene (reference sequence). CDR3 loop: CASGEIRGNTGELFF. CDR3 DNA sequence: TGTGCCAGCGGCGAAATCCGGGGAAACACCGGGGAGCTGTTTTTT.

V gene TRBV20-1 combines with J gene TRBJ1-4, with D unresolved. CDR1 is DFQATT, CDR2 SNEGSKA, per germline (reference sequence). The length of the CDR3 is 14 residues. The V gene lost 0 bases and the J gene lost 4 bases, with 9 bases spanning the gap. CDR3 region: CSARDRGNNEKLFF. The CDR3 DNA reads TGCAGTGCTAGAGATAGAGGGAATAATGAAAAACTGTTTTTT.

CDR3 protein: CASSLGQGWPNEQFF. DNA for the CDR3: TGCGCCAGCAGCTTGGGGCAGGGCTGGCCGAATGAGCAGTTCTTC. The genes are TRBV5-1 and TRBJ2-1; maybe TRBD1 (5 bases). V dropped 0 bases and J dropped 7 bases, with 14 bases sitting between them. The CDR3 has 15 residues. Germline lookup yields CDR1 SGHRS and CDR2 YFSETQ.

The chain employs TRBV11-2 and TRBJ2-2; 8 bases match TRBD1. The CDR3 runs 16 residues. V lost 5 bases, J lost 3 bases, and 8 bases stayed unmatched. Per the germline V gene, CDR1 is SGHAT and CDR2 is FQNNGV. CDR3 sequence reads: CASSPRTGIDTGELFF. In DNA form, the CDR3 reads TGTGCCAGCAGCCCCAGGACAGGGATAGACACCGGGGAGCTGTTTTTT.

This CDR3 is CASRDHPSEQYF. The CDR3 nucleotides are TGTGCCAGCAGGGACCATCCCTCCGAGCAGTACTTC. The V gene is TRBV28, the J gene TRBJ2-5; D not certain. Near its end, the DNA agrees better with TRBJ2-7, so the J call may be wrong. CDR1 is MDHEN, CDR2 SYDVKM, per germline. The CDR3 spans 12 residues.

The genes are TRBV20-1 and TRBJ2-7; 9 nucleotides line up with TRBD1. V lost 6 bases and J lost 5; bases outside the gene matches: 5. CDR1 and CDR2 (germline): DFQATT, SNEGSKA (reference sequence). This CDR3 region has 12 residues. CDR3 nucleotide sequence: TGCAGTGCCTGGGGACAGGGACACGAGCAGTACTTC. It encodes CSAWGQGHEQYF.

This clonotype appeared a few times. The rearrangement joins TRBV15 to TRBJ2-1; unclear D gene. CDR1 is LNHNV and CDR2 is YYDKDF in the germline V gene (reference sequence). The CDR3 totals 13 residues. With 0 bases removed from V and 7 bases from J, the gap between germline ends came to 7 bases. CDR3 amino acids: CATSRELGNEQFF. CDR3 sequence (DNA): TGTGCCACCAGCAGAGAGCTTGGGAATGAGCAGTTCTTC.

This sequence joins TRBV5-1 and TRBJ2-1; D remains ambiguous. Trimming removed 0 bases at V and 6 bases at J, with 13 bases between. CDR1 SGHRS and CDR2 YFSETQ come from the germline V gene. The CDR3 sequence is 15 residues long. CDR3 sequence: CASSLGVGTINEQFF. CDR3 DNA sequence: TGCGCCAGCAGCTTGGGTGTTGGAACTATCAATGAGCAGTTCTTC.

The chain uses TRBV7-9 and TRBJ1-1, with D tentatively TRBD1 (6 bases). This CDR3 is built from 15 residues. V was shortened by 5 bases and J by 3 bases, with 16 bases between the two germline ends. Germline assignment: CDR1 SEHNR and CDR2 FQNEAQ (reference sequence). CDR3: CASSAPGHSYTEAFF. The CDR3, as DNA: TGTGCCAGCAGCGCTCCGGGACATAGTTACACTGAAGCTTTCTTT.

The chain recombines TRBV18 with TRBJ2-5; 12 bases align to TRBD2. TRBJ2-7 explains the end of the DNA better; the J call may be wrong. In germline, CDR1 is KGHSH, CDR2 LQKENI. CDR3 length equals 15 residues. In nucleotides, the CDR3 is TGTGCCAGCTCACTTTGGACTAGCGGGAACTACGAGCAGTACTTC. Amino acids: CASSLWTSGNYEQYF.

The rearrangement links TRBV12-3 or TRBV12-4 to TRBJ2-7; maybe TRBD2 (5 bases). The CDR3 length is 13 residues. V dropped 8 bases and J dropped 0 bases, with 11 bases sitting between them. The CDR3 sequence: CASVLGSSYEQYF. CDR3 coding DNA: TGTGCCAGCGTTCTAGGGAGCTCCTACGAGCAGTACTTC.